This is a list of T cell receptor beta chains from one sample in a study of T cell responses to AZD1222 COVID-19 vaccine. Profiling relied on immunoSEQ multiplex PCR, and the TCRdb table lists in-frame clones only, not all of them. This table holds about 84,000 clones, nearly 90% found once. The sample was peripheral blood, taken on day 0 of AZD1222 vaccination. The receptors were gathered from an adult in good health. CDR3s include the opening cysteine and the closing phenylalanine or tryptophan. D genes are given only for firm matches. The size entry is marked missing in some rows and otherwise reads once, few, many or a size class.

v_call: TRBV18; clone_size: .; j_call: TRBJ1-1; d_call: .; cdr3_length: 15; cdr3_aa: CASSPFSGGNTEAFF; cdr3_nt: TGTGCCAGCTCACCATTTTCCGGGGGAAACACTGAAGCTTTCTTT
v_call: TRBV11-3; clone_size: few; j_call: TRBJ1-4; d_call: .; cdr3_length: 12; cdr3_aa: CASSQQEGKLFF; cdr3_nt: TGTGCCAGCAGCCAACAGGAGGGGAAACTGTTTTTT
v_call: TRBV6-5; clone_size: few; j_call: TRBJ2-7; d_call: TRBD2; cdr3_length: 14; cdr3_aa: CASSYEREAHEQYF; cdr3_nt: TGTGCCAGCAGTTACGAGCGGGAGGCCCACGAGCAGTACTTC
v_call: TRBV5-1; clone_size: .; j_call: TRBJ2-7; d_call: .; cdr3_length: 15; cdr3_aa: CASSLEPSSSYEQYF; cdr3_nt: TGCGCCAGCAGCTTGGAACCAAGCTCATCCTACGAGCAGTACTTC
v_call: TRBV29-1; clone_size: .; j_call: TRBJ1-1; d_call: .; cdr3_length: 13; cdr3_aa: CSVRRRLEPEAFF; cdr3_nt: TGCAGCGTTCGGCGCCGACTGGAACCTGAAGCTTTCTTT
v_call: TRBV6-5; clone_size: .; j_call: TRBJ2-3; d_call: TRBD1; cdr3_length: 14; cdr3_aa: CASSYTGQQDTQYF; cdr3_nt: TGTGCCAGCAGTTACACGGGACAGCAAGATACGCAGTATTTT
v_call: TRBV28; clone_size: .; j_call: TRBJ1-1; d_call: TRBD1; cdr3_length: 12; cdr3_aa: CASSLHRGGAFF; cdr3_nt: TGTGCCAGCAGTTTACACAGGGGTGGCGCTTTCTTT
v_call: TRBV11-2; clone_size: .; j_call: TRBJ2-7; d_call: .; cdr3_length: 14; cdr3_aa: CASSLVQGIYEQYF; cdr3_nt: TGTGCCAGCAGCTTAGTCCAGGGGATCTACGAGCAGTACTTC
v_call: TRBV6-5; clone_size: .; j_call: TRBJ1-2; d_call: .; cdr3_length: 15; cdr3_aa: CASSSGARGDYGYTF; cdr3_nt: TGTGCCAGCAGTTCAGGAGCTAGAGGGGACTATGGCTACACCTTC
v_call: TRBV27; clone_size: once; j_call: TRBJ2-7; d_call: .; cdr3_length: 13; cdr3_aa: CASSNARVHEQYF; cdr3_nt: TGTGCCAGCAGCAACGCCAGGGTTCACGAGCAGTACTTC
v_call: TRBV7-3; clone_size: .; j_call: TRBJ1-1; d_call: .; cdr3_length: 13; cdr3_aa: CASSLSVNTEAFF; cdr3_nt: TGTGCCAGCAGCTTATCAGTGAACACTGAAGCTTTCTTT
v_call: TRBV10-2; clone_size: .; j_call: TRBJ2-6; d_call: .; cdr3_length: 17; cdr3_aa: CASSEPTGVSGANVLTF; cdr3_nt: TGCGCCAGCAGTGAGCCAACCGGGGTCTCTGGGGCCAACGTCCTGACTTTC
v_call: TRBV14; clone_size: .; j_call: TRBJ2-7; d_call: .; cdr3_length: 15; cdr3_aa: CASSQGPSRNYEQYF; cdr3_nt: TGTGCCAGCAGCCAGGGACCGTCGAGAAACTACGAGCAGTACTTC
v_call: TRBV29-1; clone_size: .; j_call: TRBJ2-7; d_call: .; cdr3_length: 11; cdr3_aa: CSVGTTYEQYF; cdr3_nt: TGCAGCGTCGGGACCACCTACGAGCAGTACTTC
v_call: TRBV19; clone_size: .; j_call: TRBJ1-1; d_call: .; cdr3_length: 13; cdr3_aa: CASSMNWNTEAFF; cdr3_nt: TGTGCCAGTAGTATGAATTGGAACACTGAAGCTTTCTTT
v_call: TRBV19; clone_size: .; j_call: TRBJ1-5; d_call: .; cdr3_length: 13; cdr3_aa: CASSIGGGQPQHF; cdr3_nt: TGTGCCAGTAGTATAGGTGGGGGTCAGCCCCAGCATTTT
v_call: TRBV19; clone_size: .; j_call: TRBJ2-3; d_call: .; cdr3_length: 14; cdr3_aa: CASSRGSYTDTQYF; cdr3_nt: TGTGCCAGTAGCCGGGGGAGTTACACAGATACGCAGTATTTT
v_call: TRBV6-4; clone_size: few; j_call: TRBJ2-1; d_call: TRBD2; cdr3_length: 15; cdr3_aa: CASSTSSGGNNEQFF; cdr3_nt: TGTGCCAGCAGCACTTCTAGCGGGGGGAACAATGAGCAGTTCTTC
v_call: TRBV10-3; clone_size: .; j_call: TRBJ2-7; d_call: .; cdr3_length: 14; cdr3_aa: CAISGLLKSYEQYF; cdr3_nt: TGTGCCATCAGTGGACTACTAAAGTCCTACGAGCAGTACTTC
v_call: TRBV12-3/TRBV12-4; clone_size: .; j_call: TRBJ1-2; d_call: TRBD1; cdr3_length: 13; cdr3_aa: CASTTQRGLSYTF; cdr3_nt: TGTGCCAGCACCACTCAGAGGGGGCTAAGCTACACCTTC
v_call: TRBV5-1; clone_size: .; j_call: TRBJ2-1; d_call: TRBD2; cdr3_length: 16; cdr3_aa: CASSPYLAGVSNEQFF; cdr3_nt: TGCGCCAGCAGCCCATACTTAGCGGGAGTGAGCAATGAGCAGTTCTTC
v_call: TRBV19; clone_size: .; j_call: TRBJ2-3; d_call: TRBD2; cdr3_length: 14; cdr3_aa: CASSRAGVTDTQYF; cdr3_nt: TGTGCCAGTAGTAGAGCGGGGGTCACAGATACGCAGTATTTT
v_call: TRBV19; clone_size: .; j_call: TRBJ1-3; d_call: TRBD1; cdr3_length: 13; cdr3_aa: CASRGQVLNTIYF; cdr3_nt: TGTGCCAGTAGAGGACAGGTTCTGAACACCATATATTTT
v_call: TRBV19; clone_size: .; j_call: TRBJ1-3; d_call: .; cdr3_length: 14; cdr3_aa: CASSIVVSGNTIYF; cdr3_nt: TGTGCCAGTAGTATAGTGGTCTCTGGAAACACCATATATTTT
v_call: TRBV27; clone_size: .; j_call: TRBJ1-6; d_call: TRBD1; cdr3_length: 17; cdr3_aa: CASSLSSWTGGPSPLHF; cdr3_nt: TGTGCCAGCAGTTTATCTTCCTGGACAGGGGGCCCCTCACCCCTCCACTTT
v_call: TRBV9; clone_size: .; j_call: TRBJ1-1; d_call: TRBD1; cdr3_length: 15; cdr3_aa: CASSGRGDSDTEAFF; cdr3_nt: TGTGCCAGCAGCGGCAGGGGGGACTCAGACACTGAAGCTTTCTTT
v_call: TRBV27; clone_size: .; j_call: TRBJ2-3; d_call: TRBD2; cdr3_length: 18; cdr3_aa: CASSLSPGLAGAIDTQYF; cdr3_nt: TGTGCCAGCAGTTTATCTCCGGGACTAGCGGGAGCGATAGATACGCAGTATTTT
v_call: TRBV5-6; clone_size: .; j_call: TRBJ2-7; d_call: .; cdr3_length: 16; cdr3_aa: CASSYSGRTYDYEQYF; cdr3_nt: TGTGCCAGCAGTTACTCCGGGAGAACTTACGACTACGAGCAGTACTTC
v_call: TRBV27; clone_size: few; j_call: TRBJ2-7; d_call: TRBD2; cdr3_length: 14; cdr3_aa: CASSPSQRGYEQYF; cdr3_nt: TGTGCCAGCAGTCCTTCCCAGCGGGGCTACGAGCAGTACTTC
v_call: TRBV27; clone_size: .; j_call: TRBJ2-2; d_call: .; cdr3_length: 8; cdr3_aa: CAPGELFF; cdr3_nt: TGTGCCCCCGGGGAGCTGTTTTTT
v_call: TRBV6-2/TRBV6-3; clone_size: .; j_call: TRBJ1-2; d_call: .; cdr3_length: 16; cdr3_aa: CASSPRSGGPRYGYTF; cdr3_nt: TGTGCCAGCAGTCCCCGCAGCGGGGGGCCTCGATATGGCTACACCTTC
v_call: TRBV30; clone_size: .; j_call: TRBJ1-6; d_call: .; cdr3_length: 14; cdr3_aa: CAWSRGGTDSPLHF; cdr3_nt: TGTGCCTGGAGCCGAGGGGGTACGGATTCACCCCTCCACTTT
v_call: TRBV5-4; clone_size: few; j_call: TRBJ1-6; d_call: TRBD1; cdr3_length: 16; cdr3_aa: CASSPRVQGENSPLHF; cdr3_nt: TGTGCCAGCAGCCCTAGGGTGCAGGGGGAGAATTCACCCCTCCACTTT
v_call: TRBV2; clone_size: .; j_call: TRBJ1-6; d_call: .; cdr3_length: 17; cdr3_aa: CASSEALRGSYNSPLHF; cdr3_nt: TGTGCCAGCAGTGAAGCGCTTAGGGGTTCCTATAATTCACCCCTCCACTTT
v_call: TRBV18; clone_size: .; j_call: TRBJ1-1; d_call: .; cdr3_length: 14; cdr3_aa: CASSLKVRNTEAFF; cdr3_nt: TGTGCCAGCTCACTTAAGGTGAGGAACACTGAAGCTTTCTTT
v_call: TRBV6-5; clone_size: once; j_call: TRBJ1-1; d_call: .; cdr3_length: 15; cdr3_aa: CASSYLVNMNTEAFF; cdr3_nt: TGTGCCAGCAGTTACTTGGTCAACATGAACACTGAAGCTTTCTTT
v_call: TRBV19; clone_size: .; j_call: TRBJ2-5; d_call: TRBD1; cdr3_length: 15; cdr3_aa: CASSTSGQLGETQYF; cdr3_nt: TGTGCCAGTAGTACCTCGGGACAGCTGGGGGAGACCCAGTACTTC
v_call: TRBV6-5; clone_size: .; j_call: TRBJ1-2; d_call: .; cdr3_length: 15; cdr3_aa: CASSLDSRGNYGYTF; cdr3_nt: TGTGCCAGCAGTCTGGACAGCCGGGGTAACTATGGCTACACCTTC
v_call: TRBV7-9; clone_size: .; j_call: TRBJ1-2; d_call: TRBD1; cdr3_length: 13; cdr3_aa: CASRKTGVGGYTF; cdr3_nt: TGTGCCAGCAGGAAGACAGGGGTGGGCGGCTACACCTTC
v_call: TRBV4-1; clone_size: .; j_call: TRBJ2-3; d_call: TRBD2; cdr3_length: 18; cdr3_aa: CASSQEGASGKITDTQYF; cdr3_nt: TGCGCCAGCAGCCAAGAAGGGGCTAGCGGGAAGATCACAGATACGCAGTATTTT
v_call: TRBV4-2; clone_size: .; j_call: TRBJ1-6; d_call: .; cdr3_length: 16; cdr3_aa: CASSQDLLGRHSPLHF; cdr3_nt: TGTGCCAGCAGCCAAGACCTTTTGGGTAGGCATTCACCCCTCCACTTT